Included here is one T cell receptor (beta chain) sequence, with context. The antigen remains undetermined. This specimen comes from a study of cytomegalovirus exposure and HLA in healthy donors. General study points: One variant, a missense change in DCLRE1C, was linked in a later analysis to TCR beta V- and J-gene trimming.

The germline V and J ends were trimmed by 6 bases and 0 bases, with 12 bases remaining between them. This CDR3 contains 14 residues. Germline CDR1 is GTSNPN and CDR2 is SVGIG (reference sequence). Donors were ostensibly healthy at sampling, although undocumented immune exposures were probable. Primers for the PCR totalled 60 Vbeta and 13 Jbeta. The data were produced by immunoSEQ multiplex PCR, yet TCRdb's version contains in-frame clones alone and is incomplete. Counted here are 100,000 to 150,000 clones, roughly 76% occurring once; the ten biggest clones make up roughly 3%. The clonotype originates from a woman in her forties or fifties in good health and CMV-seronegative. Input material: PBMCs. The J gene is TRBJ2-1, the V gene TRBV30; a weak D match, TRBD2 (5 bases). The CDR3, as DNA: TGTGCCTGCAAGTTACGGGGCTCCTACAATGAGCAGTTCTTC. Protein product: CACKLRGSYNEQFF.